The 31 T cell receptor beta chains presented below share a single source sample, sequenced in a study of T cell repertoires in cytomegalovirus infection. Each CDR3 protein gets one entry after TCRdb re-called the reads with MiXCR. The sample records approximately 250,000 distinct CDR3 sequences, 22% being singletons. Sequencing used CD8+ T cells from PBMCs. These receptors were obtained from a human donor in good health (CMV status not recorded). Some clones in this sample may be carry-over from other donors' samples.

In the case of this clonotype: Relative to the germline gene, one junction end is altered; a read error may explain this. The chain uses TRBV14 and TRBJ1-4, with D tentatively TRBD1 (6 bases). The CDR3 totals 13 residues. Germline CDR1 is SGHDN and CDR2 is FVKESK. For the CDR3, the DNA is TGTGCCAGCAGCCAGGGGGCTAAGGAAAAACTGTTTTTT. As protein: CASSQGAKEKLFF.

This clonotype has more than one count but fewer than ten. As DNA, the CDR3 is TGCAGAACCCCTCCTTGGGAAACAGGGTTTGAAACTGAAGCTTTCTTT. Its protein is CRTPPWETGFETEAFF. This chain joins TRBV20-1 and TRBJ1-1; TRBD1 is a possible D gene (6 bases). Germline lookup yields CDR1 DFQATT and CDR2 SNEGSKA (reference sequence). The CDR3 has 16 amino acids.

Only a few counts were recorded for this clonotype. V and J are TRBV20-1 and TRBJ1-5; 11 bases are shared with TRBD1. This CDR3 contains 14 residues. Per the germline V gene, CDR1 is DFQATT and CDR2 is SNEGSKA (reference sequence). V lost 3 bases, J lost 5 bases, and 3 bases stayed unmatched. The CDR3: CSASGGQGDQPQHF. The CDR3, as DNA: TGCAGTGCTAGTGGGGGACAGGGGGATCAGCCCCAGCATTTT.

This clonotype was found many times. J is TRBJ2-7 and V is TRBV19; 8 bases are a match to TRBD1. The germline V gene has CDR1 LNHDA and CDR2 SQIVND (reference sequence). V gave up 5 bases and J gave up 0 bases; unmatched junction bases: 6. The CDR3 totals 15 residues. The CDR3 spells CASSRGQASSYEQYF. The CDR3 DNA reads as TGTGCCAGTAGTCGGGGACAGGCGAGCTCCTACGAGCAGTACTTC.

The chain carries TRBV2 and TRBJ1-1, with D uncertain. This CDR3 comprises 14 residues. V gave up 10 bases and J gave up 5 bases, with 20 bases separating them. CDR1 and CDR2 from the germline V gene are SNHLY and FYNNEI. The CDR3 nucleotides read TGTGCCACCTTATGGACCCGGGCCGGAACTGAAGCTTTCTTT. Translated, it gives CATLWTRAGTEAFF. The full variable domain, with the rest looked up from reference TRBV2 and TRBJ1-1, is EPEVTQTPSHQVTQMGQEVILRCVPISNHLYFYWYRQILGQKVEFLVSFYNNEISEKSEIFDDQFSVERPDGSNFTLKIRSTKLEDSAMYFCATLWTRAGTEAFFGQGTRLTVV.

The chain uses TRBV6-1 and TRBJ2-5; D might be TRBD1 (5 bases). Trimming left V 10 bases short and J 2 bases short, with 17 bases between. This CDR3 contains 14 residues. Germline CDR1 is MNHNS and CDR2 is SASEGT. CDR3: CATTLNRRQETQYF. The CDR3 region has the DNA TGTGCCACGACACTCAACAGGAGACAAGAGACCCAGTACTTC.

This clonotype was detected many times. The chain recombines TRBV12-2 with TRBJ1-3; the D call of TRBD1 is as the table states it, not checked on the DNA. TRBV12-2 is shown as a pseudogene. There are 21 residues in the CDR3. CDR3 sequence (DNA): TGTGCAAGTCGCTTAGATGAGGGGACTAACAGGGGTTATCTGCCCCGAAACACCATATATTTT. Encoded protein: CASRLDEGTNRGYLPRNTIYF.

This clonotype has just a few counts. The rearrangement joins TRBV6-5 to TRBJ1-4, with D possibly being TRBD1 (6 bases). The V gene lost 0 bases and the J gene lost 8 bases, with 13 bases spanning the gap. This CDR3 is 15 amino acids long. Per the germline V gene, CDR1 is MNHEY and CDR2 is SVGAGI. CDR3 DNA: TGTGCCAGCAGTTACTCGTCGGCAGGGGTCGAAAAACTGTTTTTT. It yields the protein CASSYSSAGVEKLFF.

There are many counts of this clonotype. This chain links TRBV7-2 with TRBJ1-1; 8 positions match TRBD1. Germline CDR1 is SGHTA and CDR2 is FQGNSA. This CDR3 region has 16 residues. V dropped 5 bases and J dropped 2; count of bases not matched to a gene: 10. As DNA, the CDR3 is TGTGCCAGCAGCCCTATTGACAGGGGCCCTAACACTGAAGCTTTCTTT. Its translation: CASSPIDRGPNTEAFF.

V is TRBV12-3 or TRBV12-4 and J is TRBJ1-6; no definite D call. Trimming stripped 6 bases from V and 2 bases from J, with 8 bases between. The CDR3 runs 14 residues. DNA for the CDR3: TGTGCCAGCAGCCTAGATCCCTATAATTCACCCCTCCACTTT. This encodes CASSLDPYNSPLHF.

The CDR3 loop is CSAHKTIYEQYF. Written as DNA, the CDR3 is TGCAGTGCTCATAAAACGATCTACGAGCAGTACTTC. The chain carries TRBV20-1 and TRBJ2-7; D not resolved. V was pared by 5 bases and J by 3 bases, with 11 bases between. This CDR3 has 12 residues. Per germline, CDR1 DFQATT and CDR2 SNEGSKA (reference sequence).

This clonotype was picked up a small number of times. V is TRBV5-1 and J is TRBJ2-1; weak D call: TRBD1 (6 bases). This CDR3 spans 15 amino acids. CDR1 is SGHRS, CDR2 YFSETQ, per germline. Trimming removed 5 bases from V and 0 bases from J, with 12 bases in between. In DNA, the CDR3 is TGCGCCAGCAGTTCTCTGGACAGCTCCTACAATGAGCAGTTCTTC. Translation gives CASSSLDSSYNEQFF.

This clonotype appeared many times. The rearrangement links TRBV7-2 to TRBJ1-1; D unclear. Germline values: CDR1 SGHTA, CDR2 FQGNSA. The CDR3 consists of 15 residues. The V gene lost 5 bases and the J gene lost 5 bases, with 18 bases spanning the gap. In DNA form, the CDR3 reads TGTGCCAGCAGCCTACTACGGGGTTCAAGGACTGAAGCTTTCTTT. This translates into CASSLLRGSRTEAFF.

The chain has TRBV20-1 and TRBJ1-1; TRBD1 agrees at 10 bases. The trim removed 1 base at V and 3 bases at J, leaving 5 bases unmatched. The CDR3 length is 15 residues. Per the germline V gene, CDR1 is DFQATT and CDR2 is SNEGSKA (reference sequence). The CDR3 region is CSARVMTGGYTEAFF. CDR3 sequence (DNA): TGCAGTGCTAGAGTGATGACAGGGGGCTACACTGAAGCTTTCTTT.

The CDR3 is CSASPGGSTATF. For the CDR3, the DNA is TGCAGTGCTTCCCCCGGGGGGTCGACGGCCACCTTC. The chain links TRBV20-1 to TRBJ1-2, with D possibly being TRBD1 (5 bases). Germline-derived CDR1 and CDR2 are DFQATT and SNEGSKA (reference sequence). The V end was cut by 5 bases, the J end by 13 bases, with 20 bases between. The CDR3 is 12 residues long.

As DNA, the CDR3 is TGTGCCAGCAGCTCGGCGGGGATGGAGACCCAGTACTTC. Translating it yields CASSSAGMETQYF. The genes are TRBV9 and TRBJ2-5, with D possibly TRBD2 on 6 matching bases. Germline assignment: CDR1 SGDLS and CDR2 YYNGEE. The CDR3 totals 13 residues. V was shortened by 4 bases and J by 5 bases, with 12 bases between the two germline ends.

This clonotype was picked up many times. The rearrangement links TRBV28 to TRBJ2-7; TRBD1 aligns across 11 bases. The germline gives CDR1 MDHEN, CDR2 SYDVKM. V shed 4 bases, J shed 6 bases, and the junction held 11 bases outside the gene matches. The CDR3 runs to 16 residues. CDR3 region: CASSSPSGQGVIEQYF. The CDR3 DNA reads as TGTGCCAGCAGTTCACCGTCGGGACAGGGGGTAATCGAGCAGTACTTC.

This clonotype was observed a handful of times. V usage is TRBV7-9 and J usage is TRBJ2-2; no firm D call. This CDR3 comprises 12 residues. Germline CDR1 and CDR2: SEHNR and FQNEAQ (reference sequence). The ends were cut back, 1 base at V and 6 bases at J, with 3 bases in the middle. CDR3 sequence: CASSLDPGELFF. CDR3 in DNA: TGTGCCAGCAGCTTAGATCCCGGGGAGCTGTTTTTT.

The gene calls are TRBV9 and TRBJ2-3; 12 bases are a match to TRBD2. The CDR3 is 16 residues long. J was trimmed by 11 bases and V by 7 bases; bases with no gene match: 17. Germline V gene lookup returns CDR1 SGDLS and CDR2 YYNGEE. CDR3 amino acids: CASGSSGTSGLPWQYF. The CDR3 bases are TGTGCCAGCGGATCAAGCGGGACTAGCGGGCTACCCTGGCAGTATTTT. Looking up the rest from reference TRBV9 and TRBJ2-3 gives the full variable domain: DSGVTQTPKHLITATGQRVTLRCSPRSGDLSVYWYQQSLDQGLQFLIQYYNGEERAKGNILERFSAQQFPDLHSELNLSSLELGDSALYFCASGSSGTSGLPWQYFGPGTRLTVL.

Notes on this clonotype: This clone may be a read error of a much larger clone one base away. The V call is TRBV19, the J call TRBJ2-5; 11 nucleotides agree with TRBD2. J was trimmed by 5 bases and V by 7 bases; bases with no gene match: 9. In germline, CDR1 is LNHDA, CDR2 SQIVND (reference sequence). This CDR3 region has 15 residues. The CDR3 DNA reads as TGTGCCAGTATCGAGACGGGACTAGCGGTGGAGACCCAGTACTTC. It codes for CASIETGLAVETQYF.

Ten or more counts support this clonotype. The V gene is TRBV7-6, the J gene TRBJ2-3, with TRBD1 matching over 9 bases. There are 15 residues in the CDR3. Germline lookup yields CDR1 SGHVS and CDR2 FNYEAQ. V shed 5 bases and J 3 bases; nucleotides not matched to a gene: 6. In DNA, the CDR3 is TGTGCCAGCAGCCGATCGGGACAGGGAACAGATACGCAGTATTTT. This gives the protein CASSRSGQGTDTQYF.

This clonotype was detected a few times. The rearrangement uses TRBV2 and TRBJ1-1; a possible D gene is TRBD1 (5 bases). Germline V lookup: CDR1 SNHLY, CDR2 FYNNEI. The CDR3 is 12 residues long. Trimming pared 9 bases from V and 1 base from J, leaving 9 bases between. DNA for the CDR3: TGTGCCAGAGGAGACAGGAACACTGAAGCTTTCTTT. This sequence encodes CARGDRNTEAFF.

This chain connects TRBV3-1 to TRBJ2-7, with no clear D. Germline V lookup: CDR1 LGHDT, CDR2 YNNKEL (reference sequence). The CDR3 is made up of 13 amino acids. V dropped 1 base and J dropped 3 bases, with 7 bases sitting between them. CDR3 nucleotide sequence: TGTGCCAGCAGCCAAGGCGCGATCTACGAGCAGTACTTC. As protein: CASSQGAIYEQYF.

This clonotype showed up many times. The chain couples TRBV7-2 to TRBJ1-2, with a tentative D call TRBD1 (6 bases). The CDR3 spans 15 residues. Trimming took off 1 base at V and 6 bases at J, with 15 bases between the two ends. Germline lookup yields CDR1 SGHTA and CDR2 FQGNSA. CDR3 nucleotides: TGTGCCAGCAGCTTAGATAGGGGGAGCGCTAATGGCTACACCTTC. It is translated as CASSLDRGSANGYTF.

This rearrangement joins TRBV15 to TRBJ1-5; 7 nucleotides align to TRBD1. Germline trimming cut 8 bases from V and 6 bases from J; bases unmatched to any gene: 13. The CDR3 length is 15 residues. The germline gives CDR1 LNHNV, CDR2 YYDKDF (reference sequence). Written as DNA, the CDR3 is TGTGCCACCTCGGGCACAGGGGATGTCGGTCAGCCCCAGCATTTT. It specifies CATSGTGDVGQPQHF.

The V gene is TRBV24-1, the J gene TRBJ2-6, with unresolved D. CDR1 and CDR2 (germline): KGHDR, SFDVKD. CDR3 length equals 14 residues. V was cut by 7 bases and J by 0 bases, with 6 bases left in between. CDR3 sequence reads: CATRIGSGANVLTF. Written as DNA, the CDR3 is TGTGCCACCAGGATCGGCTCTGGGGCCAACGTCCTGACTTTC.

The rearrangement uses TRBV29-1 and TRBJ1-2, with D possibly being TRBD1 (5 bases). Germline-derived CDR1 and CDR2 are SQVTM and ANQGSEA. The CDR3 is 15 residues long. The V end lost 0 bases, the J end lost 1 base, and 12 bases lay between the germline ends. CDR3 residues: CSVEDPKQVNYGYTF. CDR3 nucleotides: TGCAGCGTTGAAGATCCGAAACAGGTTAACTATGGCTACACCTTC.

This clonotype was seen a few times. The rearrangement uses TRBV7-9 and TRBJ1-1; 9 positions agree with TRBD1. The length of the CDR3 is 15 residues. With V trimmed by 5 bases and J by 7 bases, 11 bases remained unmatched. Germline assignment: CDR1 SEHNR and CDR2 FQNEAQ (reference sequence). DNA of the CDR3: TGTGCCAGCAGCCGACCGGGACAGGGTTTGATTGAAGCTTTCTTT. Translating it yields CASSRPGQGLIEAFF.

The V call is TRBV10-3, the J call TRBJ2-3, with TRBD2 matching over 7 bases. The ends lost 8 bases at V and 2 bases at J; junction bases unmatched: 7. This CDR3 is 14 amino acids long. The germline V gene encodes CDR1 ENHRY and CDR2 SYGVKD. CDR3: CAISTAGDTDTQYF. The CDR3 DNA reads as TGTGCCATCTCAACGGCGGGGGACACAGATACGCAGTATTTT.

This clonotype has only one observation. This sequence joins TRBV2 and TRBJ2-1; 9 positions agree with TRBD1. Per germline, CDR1 SNHLY and CDR2 FYNNEI. V shed 6 bases and J 5 bases; nucleotides not matched to a gene: 8. There are 15 residues in the CDR3. CDR3 protein: CASRFTGGFNNEQFF. The CDR3 coding sequence is TGTGCCAGCAGGTTCACAGGGGGCTTCAACAATGAGCAGTTCTTC.

This chain joins TRBV12-3 or TRBV12-4 and TRBJ1-1, with 7 bases fitting TRBD1. CDR3 length equals 15 residues. V lost 5 bases and J lost 6; bases outside the gene matches: 12. In DNA, the CDR3 is TGTGCCAGCAGTCCGGAGGGGGCGTGGGGCGCTGAAGCTTTCTTT. Amino acid sequence: CASSPEGAWGAEAFF.